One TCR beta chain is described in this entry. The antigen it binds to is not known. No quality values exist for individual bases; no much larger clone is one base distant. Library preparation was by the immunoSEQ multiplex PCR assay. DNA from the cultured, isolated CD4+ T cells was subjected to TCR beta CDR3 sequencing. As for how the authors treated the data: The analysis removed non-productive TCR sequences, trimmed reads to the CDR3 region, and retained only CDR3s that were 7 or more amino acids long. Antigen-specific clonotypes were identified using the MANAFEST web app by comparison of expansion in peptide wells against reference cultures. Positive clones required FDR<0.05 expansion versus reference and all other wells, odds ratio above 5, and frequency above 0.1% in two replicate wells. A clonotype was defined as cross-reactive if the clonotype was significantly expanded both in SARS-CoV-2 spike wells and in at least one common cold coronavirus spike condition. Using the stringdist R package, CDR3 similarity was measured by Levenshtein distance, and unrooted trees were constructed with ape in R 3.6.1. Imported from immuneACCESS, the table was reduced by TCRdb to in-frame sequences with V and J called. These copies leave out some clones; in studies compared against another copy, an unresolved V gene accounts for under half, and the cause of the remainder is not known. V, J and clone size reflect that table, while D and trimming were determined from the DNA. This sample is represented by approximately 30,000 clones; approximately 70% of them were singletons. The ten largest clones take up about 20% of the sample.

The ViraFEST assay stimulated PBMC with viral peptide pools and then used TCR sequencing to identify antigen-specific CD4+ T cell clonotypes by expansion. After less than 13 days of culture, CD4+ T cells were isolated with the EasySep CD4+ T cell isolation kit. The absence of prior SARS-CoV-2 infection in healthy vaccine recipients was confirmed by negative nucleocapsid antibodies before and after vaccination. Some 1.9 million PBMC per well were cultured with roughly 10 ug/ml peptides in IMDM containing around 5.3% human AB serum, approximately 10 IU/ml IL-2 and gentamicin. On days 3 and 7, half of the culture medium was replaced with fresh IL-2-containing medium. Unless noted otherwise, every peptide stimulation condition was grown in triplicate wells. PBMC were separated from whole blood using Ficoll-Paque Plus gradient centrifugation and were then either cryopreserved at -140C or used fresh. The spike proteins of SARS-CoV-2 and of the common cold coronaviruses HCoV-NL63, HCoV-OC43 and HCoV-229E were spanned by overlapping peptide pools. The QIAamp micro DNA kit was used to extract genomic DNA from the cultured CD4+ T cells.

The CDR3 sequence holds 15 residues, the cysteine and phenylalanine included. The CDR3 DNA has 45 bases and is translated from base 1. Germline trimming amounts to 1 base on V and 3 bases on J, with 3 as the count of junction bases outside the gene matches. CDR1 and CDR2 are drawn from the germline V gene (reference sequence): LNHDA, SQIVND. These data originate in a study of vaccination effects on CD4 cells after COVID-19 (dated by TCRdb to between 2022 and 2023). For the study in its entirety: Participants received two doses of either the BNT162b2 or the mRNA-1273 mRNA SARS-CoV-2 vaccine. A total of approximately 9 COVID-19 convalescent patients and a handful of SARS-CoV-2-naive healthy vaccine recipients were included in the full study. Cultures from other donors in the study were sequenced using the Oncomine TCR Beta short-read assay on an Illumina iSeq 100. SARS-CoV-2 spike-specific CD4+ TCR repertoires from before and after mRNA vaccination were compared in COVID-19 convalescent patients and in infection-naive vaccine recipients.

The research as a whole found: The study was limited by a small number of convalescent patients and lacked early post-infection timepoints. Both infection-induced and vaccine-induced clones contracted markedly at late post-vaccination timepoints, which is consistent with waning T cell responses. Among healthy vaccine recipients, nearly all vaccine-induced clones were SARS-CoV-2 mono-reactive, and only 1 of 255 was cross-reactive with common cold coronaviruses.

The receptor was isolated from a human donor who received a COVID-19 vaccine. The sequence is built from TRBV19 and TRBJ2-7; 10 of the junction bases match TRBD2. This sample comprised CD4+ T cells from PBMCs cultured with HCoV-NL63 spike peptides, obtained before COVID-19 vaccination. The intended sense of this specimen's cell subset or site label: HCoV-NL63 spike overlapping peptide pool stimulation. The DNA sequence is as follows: TGTGCCAGTAGTATAGCTAGCGGGAGACGCTACGAGCAGTACTTC. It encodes CASSIASGRRYEQYF.